Shown below are 14 T cell receptor beta chains from a single sample sequenced in a study of metastatic and nonmetastatic thyroid tumors. Using MiXCR, TCRdb re-called clones from the PCR reads. The sample contains tens of thousands of clones, 25% to 30% of which appear only once. All patients were untreated before thyroid surgery. The sequencing sample was made of blood. These receptors were obtained from a female donor with papillary thyroid cancer or a benign thyroid nodule (not recorded which). Some clones in this sample may be carry-over from other donors' samples.

This clone was observed a few times. The chain joins TRBV12-3 or TRBV12-4 to TRBJ1-6; 8 nucleotides match TRBD1. The CDR3 covers 15 residues. Trimming cost V 5 bases and J 10 bases; bases outside gene matches: 10. DNA for the CDR3: TGTGCCAGCAGTCGATCAGGGGGCGCAGGATCACCCCTCCACTTT. Its translation is CASSRSGGAGSPLHF.

This clone was counted at least ten times. The V gene is TRBV19, the J gene TRBJ1-6; maybe TRBD1 (6 bases). V lost 8 bases and J lost 9, with 17 bases in between. Germline-derived CDR1 and CDR2 are LNHDA and SQIVND (reference sequence). The CDR3 runs to 14 residues. This chain's CDR3 is CASSWGQGGSPLHF. DNA for the CDR3: TGTGCCAGTTCCTGGGGGCAGGGCGGTTCACCCCTCCACTTT. The variable domain in full, with the rest retrieved from reference TRBV19 and TRBJ1-6, is DGGITQSPKYLFRKEGQNVTLSCEQNLNHDAMYWYRQDPGQGLRLIYYSQIVNDFQKGDIAEGYSVSREKKESFPLTVTSAQKNPTAFYLCASSWGQGGSPLHFGNGTRLTVT.

This clone showed up many times. A much bigger clone sits one base away, suggesting this may be a read error. This CDR3 is also generated by other DNA sequences in the sample. This chain connects TRBV19 to TRBJ2-7; possibly TRBD1 or TRBD2 for D (5 bases each). This CDR3 has 14 residues. Germline V gene lookup returns CDR1 LNHDA and CDR2 SQIVND (reference sequence). V lost 10 bases to trimming and J lost 3 bases, with 19 bases between them. The CDR3: CAITEGRVYYEQYF. The CDR3 DNA reads TGTGCCATCACTGAGGGGCGAGTCTACTACGAGCAGTACTTC.

In its sample, this clone was seen a few times. The rearrangement links TRBV19 to TRBJ1-1; possibly TRBD1 for D (5 bases). The CDR3 is 15 amino acids. CDR1 and CDR2 (germline): LNHDA, SQIVND (reference sequence). V was trimmed by 5 bases and J by 3 bases, leaving 16 bases between them. Here the CDR3 reads CASSGVGRVDTEAFF. The DNA for the CDR3 is TGTGCCAGTAGTGGGGTGGGCAGGGTTGACACTGAAGCTTTCTTT.

This clone was recorded at least ten times. The chain uses TRBV19 and TRBJ2-1; D uncertain. Germline-derived CDR1 and CDR2 are LNHDA and SQIVND (reference sequence). V was shortened by 6 bases and J by 6 bases, with 9 bases between the two germline ends. This CDR3 comprises 12 residues. CDR3 DNA: TGTGCCAGTAGGTCCCCCGCCAATGAGCAGTTCTTC. Its protein product is CASRSPANEQFF.

The sample holds many counts of this clone. This chain uses TRBV19 with TRBJ2-2; possibly TRBD1 for D (5 bases). Germline CDR1 reads LNHDA; CDR2 reads SQIVND (reference sequence). V lost 6 bases to trimming and J lost 5 bases, with 13 bases between them. This CDR3 has 14 residues. This chain's CDR3 is CASRDGARTGELFF. Written as DNA, the CDR3 is TGTGCCAGTAGGGATGGGGCGAGAACCGGGGAGCTGTTTTTT.

Details on this clone: A read error may account for a junction end that differs from germline. The CDR3: CASSYSSPAMAGANFLTF. CDR3 in DNA: TGTGCCAGCAGTTACTCGTCTCCAGCCATGGCTGGGGCCAACTTCCTGACTTTC. This chain joins TRBV6-2 or TRBV6-3 and TRBJ2-6; tentatively, D is TRBD1 (5 bases). CDR1 is MNHEY, CDR2 SVGEGT, per germline. The CDR3 runs to 18 residues.

Points on this clone: Other DNA sequences in the same sample also yield this CDR3. The rearrangement joins TRBV18 to TRBJ1-5, with TRBD1 matching over 7 bases. Losses at the gene ends were 5 bases for V and 5 bases for J; bases not matched to a gene: 12. The CDR3 consists of 16 residues. Germline values: CDR1 KGHSH, CDR2 LQKENI. Here the CDR3 DNA reads TGTGCCAGCTCAACATCTGCCGGGACAGTTTATCAGCCCCAGCATTTT. It encodes CASSTSAGTVYQPQHF. Complete variable domain (other parts from reference TRBV18 and TRBJ1-5): NAGVMQNPRHLVRRRGQEARLRCSPMKGHSHVYWYRQLPEEGLKFMVYLQKENIIDESGMPKERFSAEFPKEGPSILRIQQVVRGDSAAYFCASSTSAGTVYQPQHFGDGTRLSIL.

This clone was observed many times. The chain uses TRBV20-1 and TRBJ2-1, with 7 bases matching TRBD2. This CDR3 spans 15 amino acids. CDR1 and CDR2 (germline): DFQATT, SNEGSKA (reference sequence). V shed 1 base, J shed 5 bases, and the junction held 8 bases outside the gene matches. As DNA, the CDR3 is TGCAGTGCTAGAGGAGGACTAGGCTTGAACAATGAGCAGTTCTTC. Translated, it gives CSARGGLGLNNEQFF.

As to this clone: The CDR3 does not close with the conserved phenylalanine or tryptophan, likely indicating a read error. The chain couples TRBV6-1 to TRBJ2-1; D uncertain. From germline, CDR1 is MNHNS and CDR2 SASEGT. This CDR3 region has 12 residues. The CDR3 spells CASREGFNEQFY. The CDR3 DNA sequence: TGTGCCAGCAGGGAAGGGTTTAATGAGCAGTTCTAC.

V gene TRBV20-1 combines with J gene TRBJ2-3; 12 nucleotides agree with TRBD2. CDR3 length: 15 residues. Germline CDR1 reads DFQATT; CDR2 reads SNEGSKA (reference sequence). V dropped 5 bases and J dropped 5; count of bases not matched to a gene: 8. The CDR3, as DNA: TGCAGTGCTCCCTCACTAGCGGGAGGTGGAGATACGCAGTATTTT. Translated: CSAPSLAGGGDTQYF.

There are many counts of this clone. The V and J genes are TRBV28 and TRBJ1-6; TRBD1 aligns across 8 bases. The CDR3 totals 14 residues. Germline V lookup: CDR1 MDHEN, CDR2 SYDVKM. V shed 3 bases and J 10 bases; nucleotides not matched to a gene: 5. CDR3 coding DNA: TGTGCCAGCAGTTTCCTGACAGGGGTATCACCCCTCCACTTT. Encoded protein: CASSFLTGVSPLHF. The entire variable domain, with the rest obtained from reference TRBV28 and TRBJ1-6, is as follows: DVKVTQSSRYLVKRTGEKVFLECVQDMDHENMFWYRQDPGLGLRLIYFSYDVKMKEKGDIPEGYSVSREKKERFSLILESASTNQTSMYLCASSFLTGVSPLHFGNGTRLTVT.

The chain employs TRBV11-2 and TRBJ2-7; no definite D call. This CDR3 has 12 residues. Germline assignment: CDR1 SGHAT and CDR2 FQNNGV. Trimming shortened V by 4 bases and J by 7 bases, and 11 bases separated the two germline ends. CDR3 in amino acids: CASSSPGGEQYF. CDR3 DNA: TGTGCCAGCAGCTCCCCTGGTGGGGAGCAGTACTTC.

About this clone itself: This clone may be a read error of a much larger clone one base away. At the DNA level, this CDR3 is encoded by other sequences in the same sample as well. The chain carries TRBV28 and TRBJ2-6; D might be TRBD1 (5 bases). Germline V gives CDR1 MDHEN, CDR2 SYDVKM. The CDR3 is 16 amino acids. The CDR3, as DNA: TGTGCCAGCAGCCCCCTACAGATCTCTGGGGCCAACGTCCTTACTTTC. This gives the protein CASSPLQISGANVLTF. Full variable domain (remainder filled in from reference TRBV28 and TRBJ2-6): DVKVTQSSRYLVKRTGEKVFLECVQDMDHENMFWYRQDPGLGLRLIYFSYDVKMKEKGDIPEGYSVSREKKERFSLILESASTNQTSMYLCASSPLQISGANVLTFGAGSRLTVL.